This T cell receptor (beta chain) comes out of a study of identical twins (dated by TCRdb to 2016 to 2018). With respect to the entire study: The study deep-sequenced TCR alpha and beta repertoires from monozygotic twins, unrelated adults of various ages and cord blood to test whether fetal clonotypes persist. Replicate twin experiments were performed at different times using different library preparation protocols to rule out contamination. What the research found in general, with its limitations: Conclusions relied on cross-sectional statistical analysis, since the same donors could not be followed over many years. Compared with coincidental sharing between unrelated individuals, out-of-frame TCR alpha sequences shared between twins had an excess of sequences with low generation probability. In monozygotic twins, recombination models systematically underestimated out-of-frame TCR alpha sharing, but the models matched the sharing seen between unrelated individuals. In beta out-of-frame sequences, excess twin sharing was weaker, because having fewer shared sequences lowered the signal-to-noise ratio. Fewer insertions were carried by abundant cord blood beta clonotypes; a weaker similar trend was observed in young adult naive repertoires, while no such trend was observed in memory repertoires. Zero-insertion analyses could be partly confounded by invariant T cells such as MAIT and iNKT, although diverse VJ usage argued against such confounding for most clonotypes.

Only healthy Caucasian donors were included. The twin cohort consisted of three pairs of female monozygotic twins, all aged 18 to 29 years. CD4+ and CD8+ T cell populations were isolated with positive isolation kits from Invitrogen. The method behind the library was 5' RACE. This sample was sequenced with an Illumina HiSeq 2000. A universal primer binding site was introduced by template switching, and a unique molecular identifier was present in the final cDNA, enabling accurate counting of TCR cDNA molecules. First-strand cDNA for TCR alpha and beta chains was synthesized from specific primers in the conserved constant-segment region. Each cDNA library was double barcoded, with a SMART-Mk sample barcode plus Illumina barcodes, to control for contamination. Two successive PCR steps introduced TruSeq adapter sequences along with Illumina sample barcodes. Sequencing of the TCR alpha and beta cDNA libraries was done on the Illumina HiSeq platform using custom primers. Under the source paper's analysis protocol: MiGEC processed the raw reads to extract unique molecular identifiers, while MiXCR was used to determine the CDR3 positions. Recombination models were inferred per individual with the repgenHMM and IGoR tools using an EM algorithm. Shared clonotype analysis was performed with the tcR package in R, normalizing sharing by the product of cloneset sizes. Out-of-frame nonproductive sequences were analyzed to study raw recombination free of thymic and clonal selection effects. TCRdb reanalyzed the raw reads on its own, using fastp at Q25 for trimming and MiXCR for clone calling, and kept in-frame beta chains. Rows with a matching CDR3 protein are joined into one entry that keeps the most common DNA and genes. The authors' filters were not applied to this entry. This sample holds more than 400,000 distinct CDR3 sequences; roughly 15% were observed only once. The leading ten clones occupy roughly 0.4% of the sample.

Counted from cysteine to phenylalanine, this CDR3 has 15 amino acids. The entry retains the CDR3 DNA only, 45 bases that are in frame from base 1. V loses 1 base at its end and J loses 5 bases; junction bases beyond the gene matches: 7. CDR1 and CDR2 (LGHDT, YNNKEL) derive from the germline V gene (reference sequence). This clonotype was detected only a few times. Its target antigen remains unknown. Base qualities are not recorded, but no much larger clone differs from it by a single base. These data also featured in a second study, about yellow fever vaccine responses in identical twins. Per that second paper: The T cell response to vaccination in identical twins was reported by the authors to appear partly convergent and partly personalized. In the study, vaccine-responding T cell clones were precisely tracked in identical twins.

The sequencing input was CD4+ T cells sorted from blood. This sequence originates from a woman aged 18 to 35 in good health. The chain is encoded by TRBV3-1 joined to TRBJ1-2, and 7 junctional nucleotides match TRBD1. The nucleotide sequence reads TGTGCCAGCAGCCAAGTACAGGGGCGAAGTTATGGCTACACCTTC. This sequence encodes CASSQVQGRSYGYTF.